Shown below are 29 T cell receptor beta chains from a single sample sequenced in a study of T cells and copy number aberrations in small-cell lung cancer. The data were produced by immunoSEQ multiplex PCR, yet TCRdb's version contains in-frame clones alone and is incomplete. Here the sample spans more than 1,000 clones, approximately 84% being singletons. Sequenced material: tumor tissue. The source of these receptors is a man aged 55 to 70 with small cell lung cancer.

The rearrangement links TRBV30 to TRBJ1-2, with TRBD1 as a possible D gene (6 bases). Germline-derived CDR1 and CDR2 are GTSNPN and SVGIG (reference sequence). The V gene lost 0 bases and the J gene lost 7 bases, with 12 bases spanning the gap. The CDR3 loop spans 13 amino acids. CDR3 protein: CAWSVREGGGYTF. The CDR3, as DNA: TGTGCCTGGAGTGTACGGGAGGGGGGTGGCTACACCTTC. The whole variable domain, filled in from reference TRBV30 and TRBJ1-2, reads SQTIHQWPATLVQPVGSPLSLECTVEGTSNPNLYWYRQAAGRGLQLLFYSVGIGQISSEVPQNLSASRPQDRQFILSSKKLLLSDSGFYLCAWSVREGGGYTFGSGTRLTVV.

The rearrangement joins TRBV5-4 to TRBJ2-3; 10 nucleotides agree with TRBD2. The CDR3 length is 16 residues. Germline CDR1 is SGHNT and CDR2 is YYREEE (reference sequence). Germline trimming cut 3 bases from V and 3 bases from J; bases unmatched to any gene: 7. The CDR3 is CASSSLLAGVTDTQYF. The CDR3 nucleotides are TGTGCCAGCAGCTCGCTTCTAGCGGGAGTAACAGATACGCAGTATTTT.

The chain employs TRBV7-2 and TRBJ1-5; D is possibly TRBD1 (6 bases). Trimming left V 3 bases short and J 4 bases short, with 13 bases between. From germline, CDR1 is SGHTA and CDR2 FQGNSA. The CDR3 totals 15 residues. The chain's CDR3 is CASSFSGQRNQPQHF. CDR3 DNA: TGTGCCAGCAGCTTTAGCGGACAGAGGAATCAGCCCCAGCATTTT.

V gene TRBV5-4 combines with J gene TRBJ2-5; TRBD2 aligns across 8 bases. Germline CDR1 and CDR2: SGHNT and YYREEE (reference sequence). V was clipped by 5 bases and J by 9 bases; unmatched bases: 15. The length of the CDR3 is 15 residues. The CDR3 nucleotides read TGTGCCAGCAGTACGGGACTAGAGATTGTGAAAGCCCAGTACTTC. It translates to CASSTGLEIVKAQYF.

The chain links TRBV7-3 to TRBJ2-1; TRBD1 matches 7 bases. The germline V gene has CDR1 SGHTA and CDR2 FQGTGA. The CDR3 is made up of 15 amino acids. The ends lost 3 bases at V and 9 bases at J; junction bases unmatched: 11. In nucleotides, the CDR3 is TGTGCCAGCAGCTTCGTCCAGGGGGTACTGGGTGAGCAGTTCTTC. This translates into CASSFVQGVLGEQFF.

The chain has TRBV18 and TRBJ1-1; TRBD1 matches 9 bases. Trimming took 6 bases from V and 10 from J; bases not matched to a gene: 6. Germline-derived CDR1 and CDR2 are KGHSH and LQKENI. There are 12 residues in the CDR3. CDR3 amino acids: CASSTGQGRAFF. The CDR3 DNA sequence: TGTGCCAGCTCTACGGGACAGGGCAGAGCTTTCTTT. Drawing the rest from reference TRBV18 and TRBJ1-1, the complete variable domain is NAGVMQNPRHLVRRRGQEARLRCSPMKGHSHVYWYRQLPEEGLKFMVYLQKENIIDESGMPKERFSAEFPKEGPSILRIQQVVRGDSAAYFCASSTGQGRAFFGQGTRLTVV.

This chain connects TRBV7-9 to TRBJ1-1; D call uncertain. V lost 5 bases and J lost 5, with 15 bases in between. The CDR3 length is 14 residues. Looked up from germline, CDR1 is SEHNR and CDR2 is FQNEAQ (reference sequence). As DNA, the CDR3 is TGTGCCAGCAGCGTTCAGACGAGTGGGACTGAAGCTTTCTTT. This sequence encodes CASSVQTSGTEAFF.

V usage is TRBV9 and J usage is TRBJ2-6; no clear D gene. V was clipped by 5 bases and J by 0 bases, with 9 bases between them. CDR1 is SGDLS and CDR2 is YYNGEE in the germline V gene. The CDR3 has 15 residues. The CDR3 reads CASSGSFSGANVLTF. For the CDR3, the DNA is TGTGCCAGCAGTGGGTCTTTCTCTGGGGCCAACGTCCTGACTTTC.

V usage is TRBV6-4 and J usage is TRBJ2-3; 10 nucleotides line up with TRBD2. V gave up 0 bases and J gave up 2 bases; unmatched junction bases: 5. CDR1 and CDR2 from the germline V gene are MRHNA and SNTAGT. The CDR3 has 17 residues. The CDR3 DNA sequence: TGTGCCAGCAGTGACTCGTTCACTAGCGGGGACACAGATACGCAGTATTTT. This translates into CASSDSFTSGDTDTQYF.

On this clone itself: A read error may account for a junction end that differs from germline. The rearrangement uses TRBV6-5 and TRBJ2-2, with D tentatively TRBD1 (6 bases). The CDR3 is 15 amino acids. Germline CDR1 MNHEY, CDR2 SVGAGI. The CDR3 is CASSVMGANTGELVF. CDR3 nucleotide sequence: TGTGCCAGCAGCGTTATGGGGGCGAACACCGGGGAGCTGGTTTTT.

This clone was seen only once. The chain recombines TRBV21-1 with TRBJ2-7; the table's D call of TRBD2 was not tested on the DNA. TRBV21-1 has pseudogene status. CDR3 length: 13 residues. The CDR3 nucleotides read TGTGCCAGCAGCAAATCGGTCCAAATAATGGAGTACTTC. Amino acid sequence: CASSKSVQIMEYF.

This clone was detected a few times. V gene TRBV27 combines with J gene TRBJ2-6; D remains unclear. CDR3 size: 16 residues. The V end was cut by 5 bases, the J end by 0 bases, with 11 bases between. CDR1 and CDR2 (germline): MNHEY, SMNVEV (reference sequence). The CDR3 sequence is CASSHTLGSGANVLTF. CDR3 DNA sequence: TGTGCCAGCAGTCACACGCTGGGCTCTGGGGCCAACGTCCTGACTTTC.

This chain connects TRBV11-2 to TRBJ2-7, with 9 nucleotides matching TRBD1. Per the germline V gene, CDR1 is SGHAT and CDR2 is FQNNGV. The CDR3 loop spans 14 amino acids. V trimming: 0 bases; J trimming: 4 bases; junction bases outside the gene matches: 1. The CDR3 DNA follows: TGTGCCAGCAGCTTAGAACAGGGGGCATACGAGCAGTACTTC. This encodes CASSLEQGAYEQYF.

The chain has TRBV28 and TRBJ2-7; maybe TRBD1 (7 bases). Trimming left V 8 bases short and J 1 base short, with 12 bases between. Germline V CDR1 and CDR2: MDHEN, SYDVKM. The CDR3 loop spans 13 amino acids. Written as DNA, the CDR3 is TGTGCCAGCGCGGGACAGCAATCCTACGAGCAGTACTTC. Its translation: CASAGQQSYEQYF.

CDR3 bases: TGTGCCAGCAGCTTATCCACTGCAGATACGCAGTATTTT. Translated: CASSLSTADTQYF. The chain recombines TRBV7-2 with TRBJ2-3; D is ambiguous. V was shortened by 2 bases and J by 4 bases, with 7 bases between the two germline ends. The CDR3 spans 13 residues. Germline lookup yields CDR1 SGHTA and CDR2 FQGNSA.

The rearrangement joins TRBV2 to TRBJ2-1, with TRBD2 as a possible D gene (6 bases). From germline, CDR1 is SNHLY and CDR2 FYNNEI. CDR3 length equals 14 residues. Deletions cut 7 bases from V and 7 bases from J, with 17 bases between. The CDR3 DNA follows: TGTGCCAGCAAAATAAGCGGTGCGGGGAATGAGCAGTTCTTC. This sequence encodes CASKISGAGNEQFF.

The CDR3 here is CASSLALAGGKQTQYF. The CDR3 DNA reads TGTGCCAGCAGCTTAGCGCTAGCGGGAGGGAAGCAGACCCAGTACTTC. The V call is TRBV7-2, the J call TRBJ2-5; 12 positions agree with TRBD2. The CDR3 extends over 16 amino acids. Germline values: CDR1 SGHTA, CDR2 FQGNSA. Unmatched junction bases numbered 5, after V lost 0 bases and J lost 6 bases.

Concerning this clone itself: The identical CDR3 is also encoded by other nucleotide sequences in the sample. The J gene is TRBJ2-7, the V gene TRBV7-9, with D perhaps matching TRBD1 (6 bases). The germline V and J ends were trimmed by 3 bases and 2 bases, with 14 bases remaining between them. The germline CDR1 and CDR2 sequences are SEHNR and FQNEAQ (reference sequence). The CDR3 length is 15 residues. This CDR3 is CASSFTGTRTYEQYF. CDR3 in DNA: TGTGCCAGCAGCTTTACTGGGACAAGGACCTACGAGCAGTACTTC.

The rearrangement links TRBV5-1 to TRBJ2-2, with 8 bases that match TRBD2. The CDR3 runs to 15 residues. Germline V CDR1 and CDR2: SGHRS, YFSETQ. Trimming removed 3 bases from V and 7 bases from J; junction bases left unmatched: 8. The CDR3 bases are TGCGCCAGCAGCTGGAGGACTAGCAGAAACGGGGAGCTGTTTTTT. It codes for CASSWRTSRNGELFF.

The chain combines TRBV9 with TRBJ1-1; D ambiguous. Germline loops: CDR1 SGDLS, CDR2 YYNGEE. The V and J ends lost 2 bases and 0 bases respectively, with 11 bases between them. The CDR3 contains 15 residues. The CDR3 DNA reads TGTGCCAGCAGCGTTTCGACAACCTTGAACACTGAAGCTTTCTTT. This translates into CASSVSTTLNTEAFF.

This rearrangement joins TRBV29-1 to TRBJ2-5; a weak D match, TRBD2 (5 bases). Germline CDR1 reads SQVTM; CDR2 reads ANQGSEA. The CDR3 extends over 14 amino acids. V lost 4 bases, J lost 2 bases, and 14 bases lay in between. Here the CDR3 reads CSVVLSGDQETQYF. Written as DNA, the CDR3 is TGCAGCGTTGTTCTCAGCGGAGATCAAGAGACCCAGTACTTC. Looking up the rest from reference TRBV29-1 and TRBJ2-5 gives the full variable domain: SAVISQKPSRDICQRGTSLTIQCQVDSQVTMMFWYRQQPGQSLTLIATANQGSEATYESGFVIDKFPISRPNLTFSTLTVSNMSPEDSSIYLCSVVLSGDQETQYFGPGTRLLVL.

The genes are TRBV5-1 and TRBJ2-1; 7 nucleotides match TRBD2. Germline V CDR1 and CDR2: SGHRS, YFSETQ. This CDR3 comprises 16 residues. The V and J ends lost 0 bases and 1 base, in that order; junction bases with no gene match: 4. CDR3 sequence reads: CASSLANSGSYNEQFF. The CDR3 region has the DNA TGCGCCAGCAGCTTGGCCAATAGCGGGTCCTACAATGAGCAGTTCTTC.

The J gene is TRBJ2-5, the V gene TRBV7-9, with D maybe TRBD1 (5 bases). Trimming took 1 base from V and 4 from J, leaving 10 bases between them. This CDR3 has 14 residues. From germline, CDR1 is SEHNR and CDR2 FQNEAQ (reference sequence). As DNA, the CDR3 is TGTGCCAGCAGCTTAGACTCAGGGCGAGAGACCCAGTACTTC. Translated, it gives CASSLDSGRETQYF.

The V call is TRBV6-1, the J call TRBJ2-3; possible D gene TRBD1, 5 bases. Germline loops: CDR1 MNHNS, CDR2 SASEGT. The CDR3 has 14 amino acids. V was pared by 10 bases and J by 0 bases, with 14 bases between. The CDR3 region has the DNA TGTGCCATTAAGGACATCCTTAGCACAGATACGCAGTATTTT. This translates into CAIKDILSTDTQYF.

CDR3 in DNA: TGTGCCAGCAGCCTCCACAGGGGGCGCATAGAAGAGACCCAGTACTTC. It encodes CASSLHRGRIEETQYF. The rearrangement links TRBV7-2 to TRBJ2-5; TRBD1 agrees at 9 bases. The CDR3 runs 16 residues. Trimming cost V 5 bases and J 3 bases; bases outside gene matches: 10. Looked up from germline, CDR1 is SGHTA and CDR2 is FQGNSA.

This chain uses TRBV5-5 with TRBJ2-7; a weak D match, TRBD2 (6 bases). V lost 4 bases, J lost 3 bases, and 20 bases lay in between. The CDR3 totals 16 residues. Germline V gene lookup returns CDR1 SGHKS and CDR2 YYEKEE (reference sequence). CDR3 DNA: TGTGCCAGCAGCCGATCACCCGGGACTGAGAACTACGAGCAGTACTTC. It translates to CASSRSPGTENYEQYF.

CDR3 coding DNA: TGTGCCAGCGGGCGGGAGTTTGGTAACGAGCAGTACTTC. Its translation: CASGREFGNEQYF. The chain employs TRBV9 and TRBJ2-7; 7 nucleotides agree with TRBD2. The CDR3 has 13 residues. The germline CDR1 and CDR2 sequences are SGDLS and YYNGEE. The ends lost 7 bases at V and 5 bases at J; junction bases unmatched: 9.

This clone has only one observation. This sequence joins TRBV7-8 and TRBJ2-3, with 13 bases lining up with TRBD2. Germline trimming cut 1 base from V and 6 bases from J; bases unmatched to any gene: 4. Germline assignment: CDR1 SGHVS and CDR2 FQNEAQ. There are 16 residues in the CDR3. CDR3 in amino acids: CASSLGTSGGSDTQYF. The CDR3 DNA is TGTGCCAGCAGCTTAGGGACTAGCGGGGGTTCTGATACGCAGTATTTT.

V gene TRBV9 combines with J gene TRBJ2-5; 9 nucleotides align to TRBD2. The germline V gene has CDR1 SGDLS and CDR2 YYNGEE. Trimming removed 0 bases from V and 5 bases from J; junction bases left unmatched: 5. The CDR3 has 15 residues. For the CDR3, the DNA is TGTGCCAGCAGCGTAGGCGGGAGGGTTGGTGAGACCCAGTACTTC. Protein sequence: CASSVGGRVGETQYF.